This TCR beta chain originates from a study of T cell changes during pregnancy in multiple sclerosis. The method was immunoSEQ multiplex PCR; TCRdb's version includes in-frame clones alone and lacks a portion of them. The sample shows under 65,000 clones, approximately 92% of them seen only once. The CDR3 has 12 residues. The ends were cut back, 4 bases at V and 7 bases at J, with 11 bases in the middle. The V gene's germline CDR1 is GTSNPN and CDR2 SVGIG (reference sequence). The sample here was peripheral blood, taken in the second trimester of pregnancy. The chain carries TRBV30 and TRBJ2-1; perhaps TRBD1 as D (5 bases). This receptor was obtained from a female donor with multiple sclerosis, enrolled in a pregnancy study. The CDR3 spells CAWNGAGNEQFF. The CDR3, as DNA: TGTGCCTGGAATGGGGCTGGGAATGAGCAGTTCTTC.